Below, 15 T cell receptor beta chains from the same sample are listed, as sequenced in a study of T-cell reconstitution after alpha-beta-depleted transplantation in children. A library of TCRbeta sequences, prepared with unique molecular identifiers, was generated. MiXCR, run by TCRdb on the PCR reads, gives a single entry per CDR3 protein. Among 150,000 to 250,000 distinct CDR3 sequences listed, about 15% were seen once. Specimen: PBMCs from the stem cell graft donor, collected from the stem cell graft. The receptors shown here come from a human donor who donated a stem cell graft to a child with acute lymphoblastic leukemia.

This clonotype was recorded many times. The V gene is TRBV11-1, the J gene TRBJ2-3, with 14 nucleotides matching TRBD2. Germline V gene sequence: CDR1 SGHAT, CDR2 FQDESV (reference sequence). The CDR3 contains 18 residues. Trimming removed 6 bases from V and 5 bases from J; junction bases left unmatched: 13. The CDR3 DNA reads as TGTGCCAGCAGTCCTGGGGCGACTAGCGGGAGGGCTAGAGATACGCAGTATTTT. Amino acids: CASSPGATSGRARDTQYF. The full variable domain, in which reference TRBV11-1 and TRBJ2-3 provide the parts outside the CDR3, is EAEVAQSPRYKITEKSQAVAFWCDPISGHATLYWYRQILGQGPELLVQFQDESVVDDSQLPKDRFSAERLKGVDSTLKIQPAELGDSAMYLCASSPGATSGRARDTQYFGPGTRLTVL.

At least ten counts were recorded for this clonotype. The CDR3 DNA reads as TGTGCCAGCAGCCAGAGGACCTGGACAGACCAAGAGACCCAGTACTTC. Protein: CASSQRTWTDQETQYF. The V call is TRBV4-2, the J call TRBJ2-5, with D perhaps matching TRBD1 (6 bases). The CDR3 runs to 16 residues. Germline V gene data show CDR1 as LGHNA and CDR2 as YNFKEQ. The V end was cut by 3 bases, the J end by 0 bases, with 14 bases between.

The chain couples TRBV5-6 to TRBJ2-7, with D unclear. Germline V gives CDR1 SGHDT, CDR2 YYEEEE. Trimming left V 4 bases short and J 7 bases short, with 12 bases between. This CDR3 region has 12 residues. CDR3 sequence reads: CASSVWMGEQYF. In DNA form, the CDR3 reads TGTGCCAGCAGCGTATGGATGGGGGAGCAGTACTTC.

This clonotype was recorded many times. The CDR3 reads CASSLGGNHEKLFF. As DNA, the CDR3 is TGCGCCAGCAGCCTGGGGGGGAACCACGAAAAACTGTTTTTT. This chain uses TRBV5-1 with TRBJ1-4; a weak D match, TRBD1 (5 bases). The CDR3 has 14 residues. Deletions cut 4 bases from V and 8 bases from J, with 15 bases between. Germline loops: CDR1 SGHRS, CDR2 YFSETQ.

This clonotype was seen at least ten times. The chain couples TRBV20-1 to TRBJ2-7, with D maybe TRBD2 (6 bases). The CDR3 spans 13 residues. Trimming removed 2 bases from V and 7 bases from J, with 15 bases in between. The germline V gene has CDR1 DFQATT and CDR2 SNEGSKA (reference sequence). The CDR3 region is CSARQAAGNEQYF. The CDR3 region has the DNA TGCAGTGCTAGACAGGCAGCGGGCAATGAGCAGTACTTC.

This clonotype was observed many times. The chain uses TRBV6-5 and TRBJ2-7; D remains unclear. The CDR3 consists of 15 residues. V lost 2 bases and J 0 bases, leaving 11 bases between the germline ends. Germline V gene sequence: CDR1 MNHEY, CDR2 SVGAGI. The CDR3 nucleotides read TGTGCCAGCAGTTACCTCGCCCTATTCTCCTACGAGCAGTACTTC. It encodes CASSYLALFSYEQYF.

This clonotype appeared many times. The rearrangement links TRBV12-3 or TRBV12-4 to TRBJ2-2; 14 bases agree with TRBD2. This CDR3 is 17 amino acids long. J was trimmed by 4 bases and V by 3 bases; bases with no gene match: 4. The chain's CDR3 is CASSFEGLAGATGELFF. CDR3 nucleotides: TGTGCCAGCAGTTTCGAGGGACTAGCGGGAGCCACCGGGGAGCTGTTTTTT.

The gene calls are TRBV11-3 and TRBJ2-1; perhaps TRBD2 as D (5 bases). Germline-derived CDR1 and CDR2 are SGHNT and YENEEA. This CDR3 contains 14 residues. V shed 5 bases and J shed 3 bases, with 11 bases lying between them. CDR3 nucleotides: TGTGCCAGCAGCCCAAAGCGGAACTACAATGAGCAGTTCTTC. It encodes CASSPKRNYNEQFF.

This clonotype was recorded at least ten times. The chain links TRBV5-1 to TRBJ2-7, with TRBD2 matching 10 bases. The CDR3 contains 14 residues. The V gene end was trimmed by 6 bases and the J gene end by 2 bases; junction bases not matched to a gene: 5. Germline CDR1 SGHRS, CDR2 YFSETQ. CDR3 in DNA: TGCGCCAGCAAAGAGCGGGAGGGCCCCTACGAGCAGTACTTC. It specifies CASKEREGPYEQYF.

This clonotype occurred many times. The chain links TRBV27 to TRBJ1-2; D not resolved. Per the germline V gene, CDR1 is MNHEY and CDR2 is SMNVEV (reference sequence). Trimming removed 5 bases from V and 7 bases from J, with 14 bases in between. The CDR3 spans 13 residues. CDR3 in amino acids: CASSNAGFRGYTF. The CDR3 DNA sequence: TGTGCCAGCAGTAACGCAGGATTTCGTGGCTACACCTTC.

This clonotype has only a few counts. The CDR3 reads CASSESSVMDGYTF. In nucleotides, the CDR3 is TGTGCCAGCAGTGAATCCTCCGTCATGGATGGCTACACCTTC. V gene TRBV25-1 combines with J gene TRBJ1-2, with D uncertain. The CDR3 is 14 amino acids. CDR1 is MGHDK, CDR2 SYGVNS, per germline. V was shortened by 1 base and J by 6 bases, with 12 bases between the two germline ends.

This clonotype showed up many times. CDR3: CASSSPTSADTQYF. DNA for the CDR3: TGTGCCAGCAGCTCGCCCACTAGCGCAGATACGCAGTATTTT. The chain recombines TRBV5-4 with TRBJ2-3, with 7 bases matching TRBD2. The CDR3 has 14 amino acids. Germline CDR1 and CDR2: SGHNT and YYREEE (reference sequence). V trimming: 3 bases; J trimming: 4 bases; junction bases outside the gene matches: 5.

This clonotype was seen at least ten times. The chain employs TRBV12-3 or TRBV12-4 and TRBJ2-2; 8 bases align to TRBD2. V shed 3 bases, J shed 4 bases, and the junction held 7 bases outside the gene matches. This CDR3 region has 16 residues. CDR3 DNA: TGTGCCAGCAGTTTTTACGGGAGGGCGAGCACCGGGGAGCTGTTTTTT. Translated, it gives CASSFYGRASTGELFF.

This clonotype has at least ten counts. The CDR3 protein is CAISGGDTQYF. CDR3 bases: TGTGCCATCAGTGGTGGGGATACGCAGTATTTT. V and J are TRBV10-3 and TRBJ2-3; D is unclear. V shed 4 bases and J shed 6 bases, with 5 bases lying between them. CDR1 is ENHRY and CDR2 is SYGVKD in the germline V gene. The length of the CDR3 is 11 residues.

This clonotype was counted a few times. V gene TRBV7-9 combines with J gene TRBJ2-1; D might be TRBD2 (6 bases). The V gene lost 3 bases and the J gene lost 10 bases, with 16 bases spanning the gap. The CDR3 covers 14 residues. Germline CDR1 and CDR2: SEHNR and FQNEAQ (reference sequence). CDR3 amino acids: CASSLSSGLGEQFF. In DNA, the CDR3 is TGTGCCAGCAGCTTGAGTAGCGGTTTAGGGGAGCAGTTCTTC.